The text below deals with one T cell receptor (beta chain). TCRdb's table, derived via immunoSEQ multiplex PCR, lists solely in-frame clones and lacks some. The sample shows about 49,000 clones, 90% of them seen only once. The data belong to a study of T cell changes during pregnancy in multiple sclerosis. This CDR3 has 15 amino acids. Germline assignment: CDR1 LGHNA and CDR2 YNFKEQ. The trim removed 4 bases at V and 7 bases at J, leaving 6 bases unmatched. This chain uses TRBV4-2 with TRBJ1-4, with 10 positions matching TRBD1. The TCR sequence derives from a female donor in good health, enrolled as a control in a pregnancy study. Source: peripheral blood, taken after pregnancy. The DNA for the CDR3 is TGTGCCAGCAGCCCGGCCGGACAGGGGGGTGAAAAACTGTTTTTT. Its protein is CASSPAGQGGEKLFF.